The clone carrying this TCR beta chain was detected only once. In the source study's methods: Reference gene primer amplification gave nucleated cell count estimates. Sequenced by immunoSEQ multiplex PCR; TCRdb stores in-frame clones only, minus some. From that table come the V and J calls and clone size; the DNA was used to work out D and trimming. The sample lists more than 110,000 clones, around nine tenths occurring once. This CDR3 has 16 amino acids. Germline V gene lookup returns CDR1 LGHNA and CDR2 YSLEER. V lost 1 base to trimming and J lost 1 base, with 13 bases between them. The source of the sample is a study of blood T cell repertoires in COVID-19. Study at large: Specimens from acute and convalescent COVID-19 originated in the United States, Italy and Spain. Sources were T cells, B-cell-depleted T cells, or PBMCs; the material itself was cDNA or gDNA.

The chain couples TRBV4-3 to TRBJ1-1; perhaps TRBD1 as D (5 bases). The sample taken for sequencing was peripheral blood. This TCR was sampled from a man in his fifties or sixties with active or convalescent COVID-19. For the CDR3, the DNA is TGCGCCAGCAGCCAAGTCGCGGCAGGGCCGAACACTGAAGCTTTCTTT. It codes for CASSQVAAGPNTEAFF.